This T cell receptor beta chain was recorded in a study of T cells in Graves' hyperthyroidism and ophthalmopathy. Study outcomes and limitations: Through a model of 13 V-J features, ophthalmopathy was separated from stable hyperthyroidism.

A note on this clonotype: Its specificity is unknown.

Researchers amplified the TCR beta CDR3 regions from RNA transcripts. The HTBI primer set was used in a first-round RT-PCR of the TCR CDR3. In TCRdb, the multiplex PCR reads were re-called with MiXCR into one record per CDR3 protein. In the table there are some 420,000 distinct CDR3 sequences, around 15% of which are singletons. From germline, CDR1 is LGHDT and CDR2 YNNKEL (reference sequence). The CDR3 sequence is 14 residues long. V dropped 2 bases and J dropped 1 base, with 8 bases sitting between them. Patients were aged 18 to 65, had disease duration under 2 months, and had newly diagnosed hyperthyroidism. Fresh peripheral blood, around 10 ml, yielded the PBMCs.

Sequencing input: blood. This sequence was found in a woman aged 18-29 years with Graves' hyperthyroidism. The rearrangement links TRBV3-1 to TRBJ1-2; D unresolved. CDR3 in amino acids: CASSQLGGNYGYTF. The DNA of the CDR3 is TGTGCCAGCAGCCAATTGGGCGGTAACTATGGCTACACCTTC.